These 28 T cell receptor beta chains originate from one sample sequenced in a study of siplizumab effects on memory and regulatory T cells. Clones were read by immunoSEQ multiplex PCR, and TCRdb kept only the in-frame ones, dropping some. The sample consists of about 6,500 clones, just over 60% of them appearing once. The sample was effector memory CD8+ T cells sorted from blood. As for subset: unstimulated CD8+ effector memory T cells. These receptor sequences come from a human donor in good health.

This rearrangement joins TRBV2 to TRBJ2-5, with D possibly matching TRBD2 (6 bases). Germline assignment: CDR1 SNHLY and CDR2 FYNNEI. This CDR3 contains 18 residues. The V end lost 8 bases, the J end lost 2 bases, and 27 bases lay between the germline ends. CDR3 sequence reads: CASDSNYAGRPKQETQYF. The CDR3, as DNA: TGTGCCAGCGATTCTAACTATGCGGGGAGGCCCAAGCAAGAGACCCAGTACTTC. Combining the CDR3 with reference TRBV2 and TRBJ2-5 gives the whole variable domain EPEVTQTPSHQVTQMGQEVILRCVPISNHLYFYWYRQILGQKVEFLVSFYNNEISEKSEIFDDQFSVERPDGSNFTLKIRSTKLEDSAMYFCASDSNYAGRPKQETQYFGPGTRLLVL.

The chain combines TRBV5-8 with TRBJ1-2; perhaps TRBD1 as D (5 bases). V was clipped by 1 base and J by 6 bases, with 10 bases between them. The CDR3 is made up of 13 amino acids. Germline V CDR1 and CDR2: SGHTS, YDEGEE. CDR3 DNA sequence: TGTGCCAGCAGCTTGAATCAGGGCCATGGCTACACCTTC. This sequence encodes CASSLNQGHGYTF.

Judged by abundance, this clone is medium-sized. The CDR3 DNA is TGTGCCACCAGCAGAGATCAATCCTCTGGGGCCAACGTCCTGACTTTC. It codes for CATSRDQSSGANVLTF. This sequence joins TRBV15 and TRBJ2-6; D remains unclear. CDR1 and CDR2 (germline): LNHNV, YYDKDF (reference sequence). The germline V and J ends were trimmed by 0 bases and 0 bases, with 6 bases remaining between them. The CDR3 is made up of 16 amino acids.

The rearrangement joins TRBV25-1 to TRBJ1-1; maybe TRBD1 (5 bases). This CDR3 is built from 13 residues. Between the trimmed V and J ends, which lost 3 bases and 1 base, there was a span of 6 bases. Germline V gene sequence: CDR1 MGHDK, CDR2 SYGVNS. The CDR3, as DNA: TGTGCCAGCAGTGATGGGGGGAACACTGAAGCTTTCTTT. Amino acids: CASSDGGNTEAFF.

J is TRBJ2-3 and V is TRBV4-2; D gene unclear. Germline values: CDR1 LGHNA, CDR2 YNFKEQ. The CDR3 covers 12 residues. Trimming left V 1 base short and J 6 bases short, with 5 bases between. The CDR3 protein is CASSQVSDTQYF. DNA of the CDR3: TGTGCCAGCAGCCAAGTGTCCGATACGCAGTATTTT.

This clone is labeled as medium-sized. The V gene is TRBV6-5, the J gene TRBJ2-3, with TRBD1 as a possible D gene (6 bases). V lost 0 bases, J lost 4 bases, and 11 bases lay in between. CDR1 is MNHEY, CDR2 SVGAGI, per germline. The CDR3 runs to 15 residues. CDR3 amino acids: CASSYSTGGPDTQYF. CDR3 in DNA: TGTGCCAGCAGTTACTCGACTGGGGGCCCAGATACGCAGTATTTT.

This chain uses TRBV30 with TRBJ2-1; possible D gene TRBD1, 5 bases. Trimming cost V 3 bases and J 8 bases, with 14 bases left between them. Per the germline V gene, CDR1 is GTSNPN and CDR2 is SVGIG (reference sequence). This CDR3 is built from 13 residues. CDR3 in DNA: TGTGCCTGGAGGGAGCAGGGCGCCGATGAGCAGTTCTTC. Its protein product is CAWREQGADEQFF. Complete variable domain (other parts from reference TRBV30 and TRBJ2-1): SQTIHQWPATLVQPVGSPLSLECTVEGTSNPNLYWYRQAAGRGLQLLFYSVGIGQISSEVPQNLSASRPQDRQFILSSKKLLLSDSGFYLCAWREQGADEQFFGPGTRLTVL.

A few counts support this clone. V is TRBV25-1 and J is TRBJ1-2; 8 bases agree with TRBD1. Germline V CDR1 and CDR2: MGHDK, SYGVNS. The CDR3 has 14 amino acids. V was pared by 6 bases and J by 3 bases, with 6 bases of the junction left unmatched. CDR3 DNA: TGTGCCAGCAGGGGACAGGTTACCTACTATGGCTACACCTTC. Residues: CASRGQVTYYGYTF.

This rearrangement joins TRBV7-2 to TRBJ1-4; D call uncertain. This CDR3 is built from 15 residues. Germline CDR1 is SGHTA and CDR2 is FQGNSA. V was clipped by 5 bases and J by 4 bases, with 14 bases between them. The CDR3: CASSQETVFNEKLFF. DNA of the CDR3: TGTGCCAGCAGCCAAGAGACGGTATTTAATGAAAAACTGTTTTTT.

This clone was counted only a few times. V and J are TRBV4-1 and TRBJ1-5, with TRBD1 as a possible D gene (6 bases). The CDR3 runs 14 residues. CDR1 is MGHRA and CDR2 is YSYEKL in the germline V gene. Trimming took 0 bases from V and 8 from J, leaving 11 bases between them. CDR3 DNA: TGCGCCAGCAGCCAAGATCAGGGGTGGGAGCCCCAGCATTTT. Translating gives CASSQDQGWEPQHF.

This clone has a handful of counts. The same CDR3 is also encoded by other DNA sequences in this sample. This chain links TRBV7-3 with TRBJ1-3, with D maybe TRBD1 (5 bases). The germline CDR1 and CDR2 sequences are SGHTA and FQGTGA. The V and J ends lost 5 bases and 1 base respectively, with 12 bases between them. This CDR3 region has 15 residues. CDR3 in DNA: TGTGCCAGCAGCCTGAACGGGGGTTCTGGAAACACCATATATTTT. It translates to CASSLNGGSGNTIYF.

The chain uses TRBV11-2 and TRBJ2-7; no reliable D call. The CDR3 has 13 amino acids. Trimming took off 1 base at V and 2 bases at J, with 6 bases between the two ends. Germline assignment: CDR1 SGHAT and CDR2 FQNNGV. The CDR3: CASSLVDPYEQYF. CDR3 nucleotides: TGTGCCAGCAGCTTAGTCGACCCCTACGAGCAGTACTTC.

The chain couples TRBV28 to TRBJ1-2, with D maybe TRBD1 (5 bases). CDR3 length equals 16 residues. V lost 1 base and J 6 bases, leaving 18 bases between the germline ends. Germline-derived CDR1 and CDR2 are MDHEN and SYDVKM. The DNA for the CDR3 is TGTGCCAGCAGTTTATTTACGTTGGGCCAGGGAAATGGCTACACCTTC. As protein: CASSLFTLGQGNGYTF.

This chain joins TRBV13 and TRBJ2-2; 8 positions match TRBD2. This CDR3 has 15 amino acids. Germline V gene data show CDR1 as PRHDT and CDR2 as FYEKMQ (reference sequence). The ends lost 4 bases at V and 5 bases at J; junction bases unmatched: 6. Written as DNA, the CDR3 is TGTGCCAGCAGCTGGCGGGGGGATGGGACCGGGGAGCTGTTTTTT. It is translated as CASSWRGDGTGELFF. Full variable domain (remainder filled in from reference TRBV13 and TRBJ2-2): AAGVIQSPRHLIKEKRETATLKCYPIPRHDTVYWYQQGPGQDPQFLISFYEKMQSDKGSIPDRFSAQQFSDYHSELNMSSLELGDSALYFCASSWRGDGTGELFFGEGSRLTVL.

V gene TRBV6-1 combines with J gene TRBJ2-3; possible D gene TRBD1, 6 bases. Germline CDR1 MNHNS, CDR2 SASEGT. Trimming removed 4 bases at V and 0 bases at J, with 11 bases between. The CDR3 length is 15 residues. The CDR3 reads CASSAPGDSTDTQYF. The CDR3 DNA reads TGTGCCAGCAGTGCGCCAGGGGATAGCACAGATACGCAGTATTTT.

The chain joins TRBV13 to TRBJ2-7; D tentatively reads TRBD1 or TRBD2 (6 bases each). The CDR3 sequence is 16 residues long. Trimming removed 1 base from V and 5 bases from J, with 18 bases in between. In germline, CDR1 is PRHDT, CDR2 FYEKMQ (reference sequence). The CDR3 DNA follows: TGTGCCAGCAGCTTAGAGGGGGGCAGTGCGGTCGACGAGCAGTACTTC. This sequence encodes CASSLEGGSAVDEQYF.

The V call is TRBV7-3, the J call TRBJ2-6; D gene unclear. Between the trimmed V and J ends, which lost 4 bases and 0 bases, there was a span of 7 bases. Germline assignment: CDR1 SGHTA and CDR2 FQGTGA. This CDR3 is built from 15 residues. The CDR3 DNA follows: TGTGCCAGCAGCTCCATCTACTCTGGGGCCAACGTCCTGACTTTC. This codes for CASSSIYSGANVLTF.

In nucleotides, the CDR3 is TGTGCCTGGACCTCAGGCACAGATACGCAGTATTTT. Translated: CAWTSGTDTQYF. The chain uses TRBV30 and TRBJ2-3; the D is unclear. This CDR3 is 12 amino acids long. The ends were cut back, 4 bases at V and 1 base at J, with 6 bases in the middle. In germline, CDR1 is GTSNPN, CDR2 SVGIG (reference sequence).

The rearrangement joins TRBV6-4 to TRBJ2-2; D possibly matches TRBD1 or TRBD2 (5 bases each). CDR1 and CDR2 (germline): MRHNA, SNTAGT. V lost 4 bases to trimming and J lost 5 bases, with 8 bases between them. The CDR3 contains 13 residues. The CDR3 is CASSGDGTGELFF. CDR3 coding DNA: TGTGCCAGCAGTGGGGACGGAACCGGGGAGCTGTTTTTT.

The rearrangement uses TRBV2 and TRBJ2-2; no firm D call. The germline V gene encodes CDR1 SNHLY and CDR2 FYNNEI. The CDR3 contains 14 residues. The V end lost 6 bases, the J end lost 1 base, and 9 bases lay between the germline ends. Here the CDR3 reads CASRYTQNTGELFF. The DNA for the CDR3 is TGTGCCAGCAGGTACACCCAGAACACCGGGGAGCTGTTTTTT.

The genes are TRBV15 and TRBJ2-5, with 11 bases fitting TRBD2. The CDR3 covers 16 residues. The ends lost 3 bases at V and 0 bases at J; junction bases unmatched: 3. Germline loops: CDR1 LNHNV, CDR2 YYDKDF (reference sequence). CDR3 coding DNA: TGTGCCACCAGCAGTAGGACTAGCGGGTACCAAGAGACCCAGTACTTC. It codes for CATSSRTSGYQETQYF.

A remark on this clone: The same CDR3 also results from other DNA sequences found in this sample. V is TRBV4-2 and J is TRBJ2-3; no definite D call. CDR1 LGHNA and CDR2 YNFKEQ come from the germline V gene. The germline V and J ends were trimmed by 4 bases and 0 bases, with 5 bases remaining between them. This CDR3 region has 13 residues. CDR3 in DNA: TGTGCCAGCAGCCTTACTAGCACAGATACGCAGTATTTT. Translating gives CASSLTSTDTQYF.

Here the CDR3 DNA reads TGTGCCAGCAGTTACGACAGGGAGGCCGGGGAGCTGTTTTTT. The encoded protein is CASSYDREAGELFF. The gene calls are TRBV6-5 and TRBJ2-2; the D gene is possibly TRBD1 (7 bases). The CDR3 totals 14 residues. With 2 bases removed from V and 6 bases from J, the gap between germline ends came to 10 bases. Per the germline V gene, CDR1 is MNHEY and CDR2 is SVGAGI.

Concerning this clone itself: A junction end diverges from the germline sequence, so it may reflect a read error. The V and J genes are TRBV4-3 and TRBJ2-1, with 10 positions matching TRBD2. The germline gives CDR1 LGHNA, CDR2 YSLEER. This CDR3 spans 16 amino acids. This CDR3 is CASGQASGGDYNEQFF. CDR3 nucleotides: TGCGCCAGCGGCCAGGCTAGCGGGGGAGACTACAATGAGCAGTTCTTC.

The chain has TRBV7-9 and TRBJ2-5; TRBD2 matches at 7 bases. V dropped 7 bases and J dropped 5; count of bases not matched to a gene: 7. This CDR3 has 13 amino acids. The germline gives CDR1 SEHNR, CDR2 FQNEAQ (reference sequence). CDR3 sequence: CASMGGGGETQYF. The CDR3 DNA is TGTGCCAGCATGGGCGGGGGAGGTGAGACCCAGTACTTC.

The V gene is TRBV4-1, the J gene TRBJ2-4, with no clear D. This CDR3 comprises 17 residues. V was pared by 1 base and J by 0 bases, with 13 bases between. Germline-derived CDR1 and CDR2 are MGHRA and YSYEKL. CDR3 in amino acids: CASSQVPLILAKNIQYF. The CDR3 DNA reads as TGCGCCAGCAGCCAAGTCCCGCTAATCCTAGCCAAAAACATTCAGTACTTC.

The chain combines TRBV4-1 with TRBJ1-1; D may be TRBD1 (6 bases). Trimming removed 5 bases at V and 1 base at J, with 17 bases between. The germline V gene has CDR1 MGHRA and CDR2 YSYEKL. CDR3 length: 16 amino acids. CDR3 in amino acids: CASSTTSTGTNTEAFF. CDR3 nucleotides: TGCGCCAGCAGCACTACGTCTACAGGGACGAACACTGAAGCTTTCTTT.

J is TRBJ2-6 and V is TRBV6-5; tentative D call: TRBD2 (6 bases). V was shortened by 2 bases and J by 2 bases, with 7 bases between the two germline ends. This CDR3 is built from 15 residues. Germline V CDR1 and CDR2: MNHEY, SVGAGI. CDR3 in DNA: TGTGCCAGCAGTTACGGGGGGACTGGGGCCAACGTCCTGACTTTC. Residues: CASSYGGTGANVLTF.